A single sample gave rise to the 21 T cell receptor beta chains below, sequenced in a study of early T cells in non-severe SARS-CoV-2 infection. TCRdb ran MiXCR on the 5' RACE reads and lists one entry per CDR3 protein. The profile covers around 40,000 distinct CDR3 sequences, with 5% to 6.5% appearing a single time and 4.5% to 6% taken by the ten largest. The specimen sequenced was whole blood. These receptors all come from an adult who was a healthcare worker with PCR-confirmed SARS-CoV-2 infection or an uninfected control (not recorded which).

This clonotype showed up many times. The J gene is TRBJ2-1, the V gene TRBV6-6, with 12 bases fitting TRBD2. This CDR3 is 16 amino acids long. V lost 6 bases to trimming and J lost 6 bases; unmatched junction nucleotides: 9. The V gene's germline CDR1 is MNHNY and CDR2 SVGAGI (reference sequence). The CDR3 nucleotides are TGTGCCAGCAGGGGACTAGCGGGTCTAAGAGCCAATGAGCAGTTCTTC. It yields the protein CASRGLAGLRANEQFF.

The gene calls are TRBV6-4 and TRBJ2-3, with TRBD1 matching over 8 bases. The CDR3 sequence is 14 residues long. J was trimmed by 3 bases and V by 4 bases; bases with no gene match: 3. Germline values: CDR1 MRHNA, CDR2 SNTAGT. CDR3 amino acids: CASSGQGKTDTQYF. CDR3 sequence (DNA): TGTGCCAGCAGTGGACAGGGGAAAACAGATACGCAGTATTTT.

This clonotype showed up many times. The chain uses TRBV4-2 and TRBJ1-1; D is unclear. The CDR3 spans 14 residues. Trimming shortened V by 0 bases and J by 2 bases, and 7 bases separated the two germline ends. Germline CDR1 and CDR2: LGHNA and YNFKEQ. CDR3 in amino acids: CASSQEGRNTEAFF. As DNA, the CDR3 is TGTGCCAGCAGCCAAGAGGGCCGAAACACTGAAGCTTTCTTT.

This clonotype has a count of ten or more. V usage is TRBV12-3 or TRBV12-4 and J usage is TRBJ2-2; 7 nucleotides line up with TRBD1. Unmatched junction bases numbered 3, after V lost 2 bases and J lost 3 bases. The CDR3 consists of 15 residues. CDR3 region: CASSLRQGDTGELFF. The CDR3 DNA is TGTGCCAGCAGTTTAAGGCAGGGGGACACCGGGGAGCTGTTTTTT.

This clonotype is large (0.1 to 1%) within its sample. The CDR3: CASSPDRGTGYTF. The CDR3 nucleotides are TGTGCCAGCTCACCAGACAGGGGAACTGGCTACACCTTC. This chain joins TRBV18 and TRBJ1-2, with 8 nucleotides matching TRBD1. V lost 2 bases, J lost 7 bases, and 3 bases stayed unmatched. Germline assignment: CDR1 KGHSH and CDR2 LQKENI. CDR3 length equals 13 residues.

Ten or more counts support this clonotype. The chain links TRBV18 to TRBJ1-2, with D unresolved. The ends were cut back, 0 bases at V and 2 bases at J, with 7 bases in the middle. Germline values: CDR1 KGHSH, CDR2 LQKENI. The CDR3 covers 14 residues. As DNA, the CDR3 is TGTGCCAGCTCACCACCGGTAGAGAACTATGGCTACACCTTC. Its translation: CASSPPVENYGYTF.

This clonotype was seen only a few times. The V call is TRBV7-9, the J call TRBJ2-7; D perhaps matches TRBD1 (6 bases). V gave up 4 bases and J gave up 4 bases, with 14 bases separating them. This CDR3 comprises 14 residues. The germline CDR1 and CDR2 sequences are SEHNR and FQNEAQ (reference sequence). The CDR3 reads CASSSPGASYEQYF. In DNA form, the CDR3 reads TGTGCCAGCAGCTCACCAGGGGCGAGTTACGAGCAGTACTTC. Variable domain in full (rest from reference TRBV7-9 and TRBJ2-7): DTGVSQNPRHKITKRGQNVTFRCDPISEHNRLYWYRQTLGQGPEFLTYFQNEAQLEKSRLLSDRFSAERPKGSFSTLEIQRTEQGDSAMYLCASSSPGASYEQYFGPGTRLTVT.

In this sample, this clonotype turned up many times. The genes are TRBV29-1 and TRBJ2-1; D possibly matches TRBD1 or TRBD2 (5 bases each). The germline CDR1 and CDR2 sequences are SQVTM and ANQGSEA. Trimming removed 5 bases from V and 5 bases from J, with 19 bases in between. CDR3 length: 15 residues. The CDR3 spells CSVWIVGEGNNEQFF. The CDR3 DNA follows: TGCAGCGTTTGGATAGTAGGAGAGGGGAACAATGAGCAGTTCTTC.

This clonotype was seen repeatedly, ten times or more. The chain carries TRBV11-3 and TRBJ2-2; TRBD1 or TRBD2 may be the D gene (5 bases each). Per germline, CDR1 SGHNT and CDR2 YENEEA. This CDR3 region has 19 residues. V was pared by 3 bases and J by 0 bases, with 20 bases between. The CDR3 loop reads CASSFDSTGDGANTGELFF. In nucleotides, the CDR3 is TGTGCCAGCAGCTTTGACTCGACCGGGGACGGGGCGAACACCGGGGAGCTGTTTTTT. Looking up the rest from reference TRBV11-3 and TRBJ2-2 gives the full variable domain: EAGVVQSPRYKIIEKKQPVAFWCNPISGHNTLYWYLQNLGQGPELLIRYENEEAVDDSQLPKDRFSAERLKGVDSTLKIQPAELGDSAVYLCASSFDSTGDGANTGELFFGEGSRLTVL.

The sample holds many counts of this clonotype. This chain uses TRBV19 with TRBJ2-2; D is possibly TRBD1 (6 bases). Germline assignment: CDR1 LNHDA and CDR2 SQIVND (reference sequence). The V and J ends lost 3 bases and 7 bases respectively, with 9 bases between them. The CDR3 has 13 amino acids. The CDR3 region is CASSIGGLGELFF. The CDR3 DNA follows: TGTGCCAGTAGTATTGGGGGCCTCGGGGAGCTGTTTTTT.

This chain connects TRBV6-1 to TRBJ2-1, with a possible D match to TRBD2 (6 bases). The V end was cut by 6 bases, the J end by 6 bases, with 18 bases between. Germline CDR1 MNHNS, CDR2 SASEGT. CDR3 length: 15 amino acids. Here the CDR3 reads CASRAPGGGLNEQFF. The DNA of the CDR3 is TGTGCCAGCAGGGCCCCCGGGGGAGGCCTCAATGAGCAGTTCTTC.

This clonotype was recorded at least ten times. This rearrangement joins TRBV30 to TRBJ1-2, with 12 bases aligning to TRBD1. V lost 5 bases to trimming and J lost 3 bases; unmatched junction nucleotides: 1. The CDR3 runs to 13 residues. The V gene's germline CDR1 is GTSNPN and CDR2 SVGIG (reference sequence). CDR3 in DNA: TGTGCCTGGGGGACAGGGGGCCACTATGGCTACACCTTC. The encoded protein is CAWGTGGHYGYTF.

In its sample, this clonotype was seen many times. The V gene is TRBV27, the J gene TRBJ2-7; 8 bases align to TRBD2. CDR1 MNHEY and CDR2 SMNVEV come from the germline V gene (reference sequence). J gave up 4 bases and V 10 bases, and 15 bases lay outside the gene matches. This CDR3 is built from 15 residues. The CDR3 coding sequence is TGTGCCACCCACTTCACTAGCGGAGCCAGGTACGAGCAGTACTTC. It yields the protein CATHFTSGARYEQYF.

Many counts were recorded for this clonotype. The V and J genes are TRBV12-3 or TRBV12-4 and TRBJ1-2, with TRBD1 identical over 8 bases. CDR3 length: 14 amino acids. V was clipped by 6 bases and J by 6 bases; unmatched bases: 9. CDR3 nucleotide sequence: TGTGCCAGCAGACGACAGGGGTCTCCTGATGGCTACACCTTC. Encoded protein: CASRRQGSPDGYTF.

This clonotype has ten or more counts. The chain joins TRBV20-1 to TRBJ1-6; 7 bases agree with TRBD1. The germline V gene has CDR1 DFQATT and CDR2 SNEGSKA (reference sequence). This CDR3 has 15 residues. V shed 6 bases, J shed 10 bases, and the junction held 15 bases outside the gene matches. The CDR3 bases are TGCAGTGCCAGGGGGGACAGCCTTTTTCAGTCACCCCTCCACTTT. This translates into CSARGDSLFQSPLHF.

The rearrangement links TRBV10-3 to TRBJ1-1; D ambiguous. V was cut by 2 bases and J by 1 base, with 8 bases left in between. This CDR3 region has 14 residues. Germline CDR1 reads ENHRY; CDR2 reads SYGVKD. The DNA of the CDR3 is TGTGCCATCAGTGAGCGGGATACGAACACTGAAGCTTTCTTT. Translated: CAISERDTNTEAFF.

This clonotype has only a few counts. This chain links TRBV30 with TRBJ2-1, with 14 bases identical to TRBD2. The CDR3 spans 15 residues. Looked up from germline, CDR1 is GTSNPN and CDR2 is SVGIG (reference sequence). V dropped 5 bases and J dropped 7; count of bases not matched to a gene: 7. Here the CDR3 DNA reads TGTGCCTGGGGCCCGGGACTAGCGGGAGTTAATGAGCAGTTCTTC. It is translated as CAWGPGLAGVNEQFF.

This clonotype appeared many times. The junction shows a germline mismatch at one end, possibly a read error. The chain uses TRBV4-1 and TRBJ2-7, with 8 positions matching TRBD2. This CDR3 contains 15 residues. In germline, CDR1 is MGHRA, CDR2 YSYEKL. CDR3 amino acids: CASRDFSGSSHEQYF. DNA of the CDR3: TGCGCCAGCAGAGATTTCAGCGGGAGCTCCCACGAGCAGTACTTC.

This clonotype was observed many times. V and J are TRBV20-1 and TRBJ1-2; TRBD1 might be the D (5 bases). This CDR3 contains 12 residues. V gave up 2 bases and J gave up 6 bases, with 10 bases separating them. The germline CDR1 and CDR2 sequences are DFQATT and SNEGSKA (reference sequence). In DNA form, the CDR3 reads TGCAGTGCTAGACAGGGCCCCAATGGCTACACCTTC. Protein: CSARQGPNGYTF.

The rearrangement joins TRBV7-9 to TRBJ2-3; perhaps TRBD2 as D (6 bases). The CDR3 contains 17 residues. V dropped 3 bases and J dropped 5 bases, with 21 bases sitting between them. Germline CDR1 reads SEHNR; CDR2 reads FQNEAQ (reference sequence). The DNA for the CDR3 is TGTGCCAGCAGCTTTAGACTCCGCGGGGCTAATAGAGATACGCAGTATTTT. Translating gives CASSFRLRGANRDTQYF.

In this sample, this clonotype turned up many times. The rearrangement joins TRBV3-1 to TRBJ2-1; D remains ambiguous. The germline V gene encodes CDR1 LGHDT and CDR2 YNNKEL (reference sequence). Trimming removed 4 bases from V and 0 bases from J, with 10 bases in between. This CDR3 is built from 15 residues. This chain's CDR3 is CASSRAAPSYNEQFF. The DNA of the CDR3 is TGTGCCAGCAGCCGGGCGGCACCCTCCTACAATGAGCAGTTCTTC.